The next 6 T cell receptor beta chains were all read from a single sample in a study of cytomegalovirus exposure and HLA in healthy donors. The primer mix had 60 Vbeta and 13 Jbeta primers. TCRdb keeps only in-frame clones here, not all; method: immunoSEQ multiplex PCR. The sample carries tens of thousands of clones, 70% to 75% recorded once. Sequenced: PBMCs. The receptors originated from a woman aged 50 to 65 in good health and CMV-seropositive.

The CDR3 here is CASSPLAAGGYEQYF. The CDR3 DNA is TGTGCCAGCAGCCCCCTAGCGGCGGGAGGTTACGAGCAGTACTTC. This chain uses TRBV7-8 with TRBJ2-7; 8 positions match TRBD2. Germline V gene data show CDR1 as SGHVS and CDR2 as FQNEAQ. The CDR3 loop spans 15 amino acids. The trim removed 5 bases at V and 4 bases at J, leaving 10 bases unmatched.

The chain carries TRBV10-2 and TRBJ2-2, with TRBD2 matching over 14 bases. CDR3 length: 14 residues. Germline V lookup: CDR1 WSHSY, CDR2 SAAADI. The V and J ends lost 8 bases and 5 bases, in that order; junction bases with no gene match: 1. CDR3 sequence reads: CASGTSGSTGELFF. In nucleotides, the CDR3 is TGCGCCAGCGGGACTAGCGGGAGTACCGGGGAGCTGTTTTTT.

J is TRBJ1-5 and V is TRBV19; D unresolved. Germline V CDR1 and CDR2: LNHDA, SQIVND (reference sequence). This CDR3 is built from 13 residues. V was cut by 1 base and J by 9 bases, with 10 bases left in between. The CDR3 loop reads CASSIGSQWPQHF. The CDR3 DNA follows: TGTGCCAGTAGTATAGGAAGCCAATGGCCCCAGCATTTT.

The chain carries TRBV28 and TRBJ1-5, with TRBD1 matching 8 bases. CDR1 and CDR2 from the germline V gene are MDHEN and SYDVKM. CDR3 size: 15 residues. J gave up 3 bases and V 3 bases, and 4 bases lay outside the gene matches. For the CDR3, the DNA is TGTGCCAGCAGTTTCCCCCAGGGGGCCAATCAGCCCCAGCATTTT. Translating gives CASSFPQGANQPQHF.

This clone was observed once. V and J are TRBV12-5 and TRBJ2-1, with 11 bases aligning to TRBD2. Germline values: CDR1 LGHNT, CDR2 FRNRAP. Trimming removed 2 bases from V and 10 bases from J; junction bases left unmatched: 4. CDR3 length: 14 amino acids. The CDR3 bases are TGTGCTAGTGGTTTGTCAGGACTAGCGGGCGAGCAGTTCTTC. Its protein is CASGLSGLAGEQFF.

This chain links TRBV5-1 with TRBJ1-2; D unresolved. The CDR3 contains 14 residues. In germline, CDR1 is SGHRS, CDR2 YFSETQ. V gave up 0 bases and J gave up 1 base, with 7 bases separating them. The CDR3 loop is CASSLGTSNYGYTF. The CDR3 DNA reads TGCGCCAGCAGCTTGGGTACAAGTAACTATGGCTACACCTTC.